Listed below are T cell receptor beta chains from one sample, sequenced in a study of cytomegalovirus exposure and HLA in healthy donors. Sequenced by immunoSEQ multiplex PCR; TCRdb stores in-frame clones only, minus some. The data contain more than 85,000 clones, roughly four fifths of them singletons. Sequencing used PBMCs. These receptors were taken from a female donor in good health and CMV-seronegative. The conserved cysteine and the conserved F or W are not part of the CDR3 here.

j_gene,v_gene,CDR3aa
TRBJ1-1,TRBV30,AWSRDSRPEAF
TRBJ2-7,TRBV19,ASSVTGAQGEQY
TRBJ2-3,TRBV5-1,ASSWQGSPDTQY
TRBJ1-5,TRBV5-8,ASSSFGDSNQPQH
TRBJ1-5,TRBV6-5,ASSEAGNQPQH
TRBJ1-2,TRBV5-6,ASSVDLTGGYT
TRBJ2-4,TRBV2,ASSAGLAGGYIQY
TRBJ1-5,TRBV27,ASSPTSGSNQPQH
TRBJ2-7,TRBV4-3,ASSQEEGVGHEQY
TRBJ1-1,TRBV2,ASRGRGTEAF
TRBJ2-3,TRBV30,AWTPYYGTTDTQY
TRBJ1-6,TRBV5-1,ASSAGVHNSPLH
TRBJ2-5,TRBV15,ATSRETPGREQY
TRBJ1-3,TRBV5-3,ARSLGKGLPFSGNTIY
TRBJ1-2,TRBV5-1,ASSTSTTNYGYT
TRBJ1-2,TRBV4-1,ASSQGGQRWDGYT
TRBJ1-1,TRBV5-1,ASSLMIRDTEAF
TRBJ1-3,TRBV28,ASSSPQVGAGNTIY
TRBJ1-3,TRBV5-1,ASATEGAGNTIY
TRBJ2-1,TRBV5-4,ASSLDLADDNEQF
TRBJ2-5,TRBV18,ASSPGQVSAQETQY
TRBJ2-1,TRBV2,ASLLVSSYNEQF
TRBJ2-7,TRBV28,ASSLWSPGTTYEQY
NA,TRBV27,ASSFSGRLNEQY